A single sample gave rise to the 12 T cell receptor beta chains below, sequenced in a study of CD8 T cells in Susac syndrome. The authors reverse transcribed roughly 0.5 to 1 ug RNA with random hexamers. One entry per CDR3 protein results from TCRdb running MiXCR on the immunoSEQ multiplex PCR reads. The data show around 70,000 distinct CDR3 sequences, 85% to 95% seen once. Sequencing was carried out using CD8+ T cells from PBMCs. These receptors were obtained from a human donor with multiple sclerosis.

The chain is built from TRBV5-4 and TRBJ2-1; D may be TRBD1 or TRBD2 (6 bases each). The V end lost 4 bases, the J end lost 7 bases, and 15 bases lay between the germline ends. Germline CDR1 SGHNT, CDR2 YYREEE (reference sequence). The CDR3 length is 14 residues. CDR3 coding DNA: TGTGCCAGCAGCATACGAGAAGGGGGGAATGAGCAGTTCTTC. Its protein is CASSIREGGNEQFF. Together with reference TRBV5-4 and TRBJ2-1, the CDR3 gives the full variable domain: ETGVTQSPTHLIKTRGQQVTLRCSSQSGHNTVSWYQQALGQGPQFIFQYYREEENGRGNFPPRFSGLQFPNYSSELNVNALELDDSALYLCASSIREGGNEQFFGPGTRLTVL.

The chain couples TRBV27 to TRBJ2-7, with D perhaps matching TRBD2 (6 bases). CDR3 length: 14 residues. Germline loops: CDR1 MNHEY, CDR2 SMNVEV (reference sequence). The V end lost 5 bases, the J end lost 7 bases, and 18 bases lay between the germline ends. Here the CDR3 DNA reads TGTGCCAGCAGTCCCTCGGACTATTCGCGGGAGCAGTACTTC. Translating it yields CASSPSDYSREQYF.

The J gene is TRBJ2-1, the V gene TRBV21-1; the DNA was not used to check the table's D call, TRBD1. TRBV21-1 has pseudogene status. This CDR3 comprises 13 residues. This CDR3 reads CASTNLALNEQFF. The DNA of the CDR3 is TGTGCCAGCACCAATCTGGCGCTCAATGAGCAGTTCTTC.

The chain carries TRBV29-1 and TRBJ2-3, with 10 bases aligning to TRBD2. The germline gives CDR1 SQVTM, CDR2 ANQGSEA. This CDR3 is 14 amino acids long. Losses at the gene ends were 4 bases for V and 0 bases for J; bases not matched to a gene: 1. CDR3 bases: TGCAGCGTTGTGACTAGCGGGAGCACAGATACGCAGTATTTT. It yields the protein CSVVTSGSTDTQYF.

The V and J genes are TRBV3-1 and TRBJ2-7; no firm D call. CDR3 size: 13 residues. V lost 0 bases and J lost 6, with 9 bases in between. Germline V CDR1 and CDR2: LGHDT, YNNKEL (reference sequence). CDR3 amino acids: CASSQDLSREQYF. CDR3 nucleotides: TGTGCCAGCAGCCAAGATCTAAGTCGCGAGCAGTACTTC.

The rearrangement joins TRBV5-4 to TRBJ2-3, with TRBD1 matching over 12 bases. The CDR3 runs 16 residues. J gave up 4 bases and V 4 bases, and 7 bases lay outside the gene matches. Germline V gene sequence: CDR1 SGHNT, CDR2 YYREEE (reference sequence). CDR3 DNA: TGTGCCAGCAGCGCGCCGGGACAGGGGGCCGCAGATACGCAGTATTTT. It specifies CASSAPGQGAADTQYF.

The CDR3 is CASSLSGMNTEAFF. In DNA form, the CDR3 reads TGTGCCAGCAGTTTGTCCGGCATGAACACTGAAGCTTTCTTT. The genes are TRBV12-3 or TRBV12-4 and TRBJ1-1; D gene ambiguous. V lost 3 bases to trimming and J lost 0 bases, with 8 bases between them. The CDR3 spans 14 residues.

This clonotype appeared a single time. The rearrangement uses TRBV5-4 and TRBJ1-1; perhaps TRBD1 as D (6 bases). The CDR3 sequence is 14 residues long. Germline V gene data show CDR1 as SGHNT and CDR2 as YYREEE (reference sequence). V shed 4 bases and J shed 2 bases, with 12 bases lying between them. The chain's CDR3 is CASSHSGTNTEAFF. For the CDR3, the DNA is TGTGCCAGCAGCCATAGCGGGACAAACACTGAAGCTTTCTTT. The full variable domain, its missing parts supplied by reference TRBV5-4 and TRBJ1-1, is ETGVTQSPTHLIKTRGQQVTLRCSSQSGHNTVSWYQQALGQGPQFIFQYYREEENGRGNFPPRFSGLQFPNYSSELNVNALELDDSALYLCASSHSGTNTEAFFGQGTRLTVV.

J is TRBJ2-1 and V is TRBV4-3; D could derive from TRBD1 or TRBD2 (5 bases each). Germline CDR1 LGHNA, CDR2 YSLEER. This CDR3 is built from 16 residues. V was shortened by 0 bases and J by 5 bases, with 14 bases between the two germline ends. In DNA, the CDR3 is TGCGCCAGCAGCCAAGATCGACCAGGGAGAAACAATGAGCAGTTCTTC. Its protein is CASSQDRPGRNNEQFF.

The J gene is TRBJ2-1, the V gene TRBV29-1; D call uncertain. V was shortened by 3 bases and J by 4 bases, with 10 bases between the two germline ends. Germline V gives CDR1 SQVTM, CDR2 ANQGSEA. The length of the CDR3 is 13 residues. This CDR3 is CSVDQAAYNEQFF. CDR3 in DNA: TGCAGCGTTGACCAGGCTGCGTACAATGAGCAGTTCTTC.

The gene calls are TRBV3-1 and TRBJ2-5; 8 nucleotides agree with TRBD1. The CDR3 loop spans 14 amino acids. J was trimmed by 2 bases and V by 4 bases; bases with no gene match: 3. Germline V gene data show CDR1 as LGHDT and CDR2 as YNNKEL (reference sequence). CDR3 loop: CASSPWTGQETQYF. In nucleotides, the CDR3 is TGTGCCAGCAGCCCGTGGACAGGGCAAGAGACCCAGTACTTC.

The chain links TRBV3-1 to TRBJ1-2; the match to TRBD1 covers 9 bases. CDR3 size: 16 residues. The trim removed 4 bases at V and 2 bases at J, leaving 8 bases unmatched. Germline V CDR1 and CDR2: LGHDT, YNNKEL (reference sequence). DNA of the CDR3: TGTGCCAGCAGCCCCTCCGGGACAGGGTACAACTATGGCTACACCTTC. Translated, it gives CASSPSGTGYNYGYTF.